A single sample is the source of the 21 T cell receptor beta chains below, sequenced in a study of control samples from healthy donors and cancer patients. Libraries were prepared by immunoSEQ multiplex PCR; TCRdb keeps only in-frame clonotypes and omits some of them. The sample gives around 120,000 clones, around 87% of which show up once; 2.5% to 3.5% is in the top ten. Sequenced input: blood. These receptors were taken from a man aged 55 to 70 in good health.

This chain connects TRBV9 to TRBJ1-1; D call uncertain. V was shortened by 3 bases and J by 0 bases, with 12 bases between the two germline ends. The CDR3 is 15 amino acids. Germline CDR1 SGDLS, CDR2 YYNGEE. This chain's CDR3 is CASSERRNMNTEAFF. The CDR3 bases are TGTGCCAGCAGCGAGCGACGGAACATGAACACTGAAGCTTTCTTT.

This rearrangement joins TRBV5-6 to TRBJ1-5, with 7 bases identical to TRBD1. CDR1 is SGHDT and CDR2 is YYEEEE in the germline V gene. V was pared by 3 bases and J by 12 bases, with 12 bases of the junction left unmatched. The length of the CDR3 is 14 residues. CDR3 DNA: TGTGCCAGCAGCTCCAGTAACCGGGACAGACTCCAGCATTTT. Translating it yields CASSSSNRDRLQHF.

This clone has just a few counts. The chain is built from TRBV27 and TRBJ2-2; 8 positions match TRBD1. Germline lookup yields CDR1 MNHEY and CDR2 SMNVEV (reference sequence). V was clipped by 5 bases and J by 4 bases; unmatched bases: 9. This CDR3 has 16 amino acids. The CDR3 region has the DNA TGTGCCAGCAGTCTAGCAGGGGGCGCGAGCACCGGGGAGCTGTTTTTT. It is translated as CASSLAGGASTGELFF.

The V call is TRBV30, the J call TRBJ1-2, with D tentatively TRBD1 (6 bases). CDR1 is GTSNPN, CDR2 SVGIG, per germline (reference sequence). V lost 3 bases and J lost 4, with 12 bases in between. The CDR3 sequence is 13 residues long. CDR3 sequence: CAWRGGAGYGYTF. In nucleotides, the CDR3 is TGTGCCTGGAGGGGGGGCGCTGGCTATGGCTACACCTTC.

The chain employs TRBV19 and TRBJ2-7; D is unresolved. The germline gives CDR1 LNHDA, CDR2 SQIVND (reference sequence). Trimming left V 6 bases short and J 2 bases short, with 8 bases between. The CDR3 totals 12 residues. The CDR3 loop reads CASSAPPYEQYF. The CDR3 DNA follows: TGTGCCAGTAGCGCCCCGCCCTACGAGCAGTACTTC.

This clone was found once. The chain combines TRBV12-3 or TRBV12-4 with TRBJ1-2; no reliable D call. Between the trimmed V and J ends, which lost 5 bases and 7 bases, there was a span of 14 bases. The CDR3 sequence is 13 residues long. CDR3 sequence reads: CASSPNHGGGYTF. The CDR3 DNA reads TGTGCCAGCAGTCCAAATCACGGAGGTGGCTACACCTTC.

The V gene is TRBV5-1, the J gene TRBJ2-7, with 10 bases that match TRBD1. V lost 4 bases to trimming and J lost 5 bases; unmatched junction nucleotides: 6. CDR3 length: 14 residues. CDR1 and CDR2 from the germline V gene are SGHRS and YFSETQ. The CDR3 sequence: CASSRDRGSDEQYF. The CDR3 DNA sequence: TGCGCCAGCAGCCGGGACAGGGGATCGGACGAGCAGTACTTC.

This CDR3 reads CASSPGGRTRSSYEQYF. In DNA form, the CDR3 reads TGTGCCAGCAGCCCAGGAGGTCGGACTCGCAGCTCCTACGAGCAGTACTTC. The V call is TRBV3-1 (or the pseudogene TRBV3-2), the J call TRBJ2-7; a weak D match, TRBD2 (5 bases). CDR1 LGHDT and CDR2 YNNKEL come from the germline V gene (reference sequence). V gave up 4 bases and J gave up 0 bases, with 19 bases separating them. The CDR3 runs 17 residues.

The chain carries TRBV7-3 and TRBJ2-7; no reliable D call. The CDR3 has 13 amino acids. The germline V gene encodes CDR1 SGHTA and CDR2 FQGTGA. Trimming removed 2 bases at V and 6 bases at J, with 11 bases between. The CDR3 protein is CASSLFDMGEQYF. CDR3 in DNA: TGTGCCAGCAGCTTATTTGACATGGGCGAGCAGTACTTC.

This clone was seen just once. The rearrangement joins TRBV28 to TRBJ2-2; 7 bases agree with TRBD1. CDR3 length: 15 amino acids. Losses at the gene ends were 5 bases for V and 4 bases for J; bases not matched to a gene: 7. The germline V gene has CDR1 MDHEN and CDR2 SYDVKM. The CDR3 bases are TGTGCCAGCAGTGCACAGGGGTTGAGCACCGGGGAGCTGTTTTTT. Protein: CASSAQGLSTGELFF.

The CDR3 DNA reads as TGTGCCAGCAGCTTTATCCCTAGCGGGGGGTCCGAGCAGTACTTC. This encodes CASSFIPSGGSEQYF. This rearrangement joins TRBV11-2 to TRBJ2-7, with TRBD2 matching 11 bases. The CDR3 extends over 15 amino acids. Germline loops: CDR1 SGHAT, CDR2 FQNNGV. After removal of 3 bases from V and 6 bases from J, the junction contained 7 bases not matched to a gene.

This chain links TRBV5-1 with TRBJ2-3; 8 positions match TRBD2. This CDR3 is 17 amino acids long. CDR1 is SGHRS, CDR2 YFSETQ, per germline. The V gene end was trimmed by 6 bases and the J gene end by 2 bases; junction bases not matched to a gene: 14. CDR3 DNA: TGCGCCAGCATCTCCGGGACTAGTCTGATTAACACAGATACGCAGTATTTT. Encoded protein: CASISGTSLINTDTQYF.

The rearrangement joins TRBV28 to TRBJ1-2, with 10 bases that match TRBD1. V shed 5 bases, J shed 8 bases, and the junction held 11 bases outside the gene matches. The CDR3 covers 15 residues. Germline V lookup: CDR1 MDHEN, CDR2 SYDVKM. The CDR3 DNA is TGTGCCAGCAGTCCGGTCTGGGGGACAGGGGACGGCTACACCTTC. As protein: CASSPVWGTGDGYTF.

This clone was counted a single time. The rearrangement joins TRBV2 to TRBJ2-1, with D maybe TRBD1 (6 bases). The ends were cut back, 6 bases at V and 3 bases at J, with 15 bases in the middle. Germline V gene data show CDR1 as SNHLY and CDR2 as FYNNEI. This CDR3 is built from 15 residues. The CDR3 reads CASRAPVDSYNEQFF. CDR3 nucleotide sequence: TGTGCCAGCAGGGCCCCAGTGGACAGCTACAATGAGCAGTTCTTC.

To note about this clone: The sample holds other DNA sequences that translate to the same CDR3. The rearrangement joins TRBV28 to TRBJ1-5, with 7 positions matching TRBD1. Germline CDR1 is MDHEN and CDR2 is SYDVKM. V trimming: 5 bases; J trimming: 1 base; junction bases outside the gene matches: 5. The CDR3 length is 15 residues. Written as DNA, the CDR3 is TGTGCCAGCAGTCCTGACAGGGCGAGCAATCAGCCCCAGCATTTT. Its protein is CASSPDRASNQPQHF.

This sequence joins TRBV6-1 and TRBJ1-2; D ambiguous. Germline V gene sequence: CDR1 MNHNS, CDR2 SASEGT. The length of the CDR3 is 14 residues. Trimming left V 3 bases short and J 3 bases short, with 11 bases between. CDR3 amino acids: CASSDGPADYGYTF. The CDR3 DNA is TGTGCCAGCAGTGACGGACCCGCGGACTATGGCTACACCTTC.

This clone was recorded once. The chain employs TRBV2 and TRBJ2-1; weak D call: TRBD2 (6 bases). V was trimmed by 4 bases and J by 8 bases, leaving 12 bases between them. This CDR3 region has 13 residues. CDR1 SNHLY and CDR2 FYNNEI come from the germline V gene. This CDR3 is CASSGLVIYEQFF. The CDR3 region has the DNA TGTGCCAGCAGTGGACTAGTTATCTATGAGCAGTTCTTC. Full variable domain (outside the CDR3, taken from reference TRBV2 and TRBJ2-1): EPEVTQTPSHQVTQMGQEVILRCVPISNHLYFYWYRQILGQKVEFLVSFYNNEISEKSEIFDDQFSVERPDGSNFTLKIRSTKLEDSAMYFCASSGLVIYEQFFGPGTRLTVL.

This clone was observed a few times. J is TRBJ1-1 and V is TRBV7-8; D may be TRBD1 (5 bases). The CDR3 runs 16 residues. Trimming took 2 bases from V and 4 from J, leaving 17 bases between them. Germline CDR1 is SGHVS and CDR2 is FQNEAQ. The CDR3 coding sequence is TGTGCCAGCAGCTTAACGTTGCTGGGGCTGAGCACTGAAGCTTTCTTT. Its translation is CASSLTLLGLSTEAFF.

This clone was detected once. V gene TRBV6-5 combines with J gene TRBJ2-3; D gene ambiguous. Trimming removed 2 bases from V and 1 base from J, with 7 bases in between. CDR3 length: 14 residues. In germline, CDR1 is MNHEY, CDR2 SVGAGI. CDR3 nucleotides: TGTGCCAGCAGTTACCGGGCACGCACAGATACGCAGTATTTT. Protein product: CASSYRARTDTQYF.

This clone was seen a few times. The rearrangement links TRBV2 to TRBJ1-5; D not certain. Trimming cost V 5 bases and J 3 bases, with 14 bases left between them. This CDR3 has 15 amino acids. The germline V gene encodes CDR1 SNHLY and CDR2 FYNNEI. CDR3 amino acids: CASSRAELPNQPQHF. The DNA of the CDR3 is TGTGCCAGCAGTAGGGCAGAGCTACCCAATCAGCCCCAGCATTTT.

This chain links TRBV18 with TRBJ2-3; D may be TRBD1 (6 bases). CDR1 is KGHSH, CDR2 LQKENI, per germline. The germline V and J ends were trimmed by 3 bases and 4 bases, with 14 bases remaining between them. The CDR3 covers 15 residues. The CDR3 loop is CASSPLDQGSDTQYF. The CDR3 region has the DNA TGTGCCAGCTCACCTCTGGACCAGGGGTCAGATACGCAGTATTTT.